This note documents a single TCR beta chain sequence. The sample holds one count of this clone. Its specific antigen is unknown. Base qualities are missing; no much larger clone stands one base away. This sample is drawn from a study of blood T cell repertoires in COVID-19 (dated by TCRdb to 2018 to 2020). Looking at the study overall: Samples covering the acute and convalescent phases of COVID-19 were provided by collaborators in the United States, Italy and Spain. The repertoires were released in a freely available public database meant as a resource for research on the immune response to SARS-CoV-2. Where available, HLA class I and class II types were obtained from metadata supplied by the sample provider rather than from assay-based typing. The prospective study material was composed of cDNA or gDNA derived from T cells, B-cell-depleted T cells, or PBMCs. Sample metadata almost always included a de-identified subject ID, COVID-19 status, age in years and sex. The dataset comprised deeply sampled blood TCRbeta repertoires from subjects exposed to, actively infected with, or recovered from COVID-19. The samples were drawn from two sources: the first 160 participants of the ongoing ImmuneRACE study, and 950 to 1,500 subjects contributed by 6 global collaborators. Broad study findings and their caveats: How much clinical and demographic metadata was included differed by source and by participant, and the metadata was provided uncurated.

V trim: 2 bases; J trim: 1 base; unmatched bases: 2. From its cysteine to its phenylalanine, the CDR3 spans 14 amino acids. This entry keeps only the CDR3 DNA: 42 bases, framed from base 1. As encoded in the germline V gene, CDR1 is LGHNT while CDR2 is FRNRAP. The immunoSEQ Assay, a bias-controlled multiplex PCR, was used to amplify TCRbeta CDR3 regions from genomic DNA. Concerning the study's data processing: The number of nucleated cells in each sample was estimated by amplification of reference gene primers within the assay. Sequence reads were collapsed and filtered to measure the absolute abundance of every unique TCRbeta CDR3 rearrangement. For each sample, productive Simpson clonality was calculated by taking the square root of Simpson's diversity index across productive rearrangements. In its TCRdb copy, this immuneACCESS table keeps in-frame sequences only and misses some clones. Where compared with another copy, unresolved V genes explain less than half of these, and the others have no known cause. V and J calls and clone size come straight from that table; D and trimming were deduced from the DNA. The sample data list about 100,000 clones, and 85% of these were observed just once. The ten largest make up roughly 13% of the sample.

The collaborating institutions used their own protocols to collect whole blood in K2EDTA tubes. For TCRbeta analysis, collaborators shipped samples in one of three forms: frozen whole blood, isolated PBMCs, or DNA extracted from either of those sample types. This receptor was identified in a man between 50 and 59 years old with active or convalescent COVID-19. This chain is built from TRBV12-5 and TRBJ2-7; 7 central bases correspond to TRBD1. The sequenced sample consisted of peripheral blood. This receptor has the CDR3 CASGLSQGSYEQYF. The DNA reads as follows: TGTGCTAGTGGTTTGTCACAGGGGTCCTACGAGCAGTACTTC. The CDR3 plus the reference TRBV12-5 and TRBJ2-7 genes for the other parts give the full variable domain: DARVTQTPRHKVTEMGQEVTMRCQPILGHNTVFWYRQTMMQGLELLAYFRNRAPLDDSGMPKDRFSAEMPDATLATLKIQPSEPRDSAVYFCASGLSQGSYEQYFGPGTRLTVT.